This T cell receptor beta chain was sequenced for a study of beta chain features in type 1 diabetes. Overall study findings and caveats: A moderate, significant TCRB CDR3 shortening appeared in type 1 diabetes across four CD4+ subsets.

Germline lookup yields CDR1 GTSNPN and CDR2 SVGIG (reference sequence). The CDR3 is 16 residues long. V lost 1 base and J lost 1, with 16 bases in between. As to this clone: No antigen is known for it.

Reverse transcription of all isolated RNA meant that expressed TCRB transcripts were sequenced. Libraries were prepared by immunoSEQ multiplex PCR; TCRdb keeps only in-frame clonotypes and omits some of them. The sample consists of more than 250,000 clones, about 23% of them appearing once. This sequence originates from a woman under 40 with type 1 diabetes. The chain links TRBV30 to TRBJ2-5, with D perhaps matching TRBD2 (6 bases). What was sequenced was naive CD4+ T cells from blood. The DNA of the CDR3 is TGTGCCTGGAGTGGCTTGATCGGGAGCCGCCAAGAGACCCAGTACTTC. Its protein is CAWSGLIGSRQETQYF.